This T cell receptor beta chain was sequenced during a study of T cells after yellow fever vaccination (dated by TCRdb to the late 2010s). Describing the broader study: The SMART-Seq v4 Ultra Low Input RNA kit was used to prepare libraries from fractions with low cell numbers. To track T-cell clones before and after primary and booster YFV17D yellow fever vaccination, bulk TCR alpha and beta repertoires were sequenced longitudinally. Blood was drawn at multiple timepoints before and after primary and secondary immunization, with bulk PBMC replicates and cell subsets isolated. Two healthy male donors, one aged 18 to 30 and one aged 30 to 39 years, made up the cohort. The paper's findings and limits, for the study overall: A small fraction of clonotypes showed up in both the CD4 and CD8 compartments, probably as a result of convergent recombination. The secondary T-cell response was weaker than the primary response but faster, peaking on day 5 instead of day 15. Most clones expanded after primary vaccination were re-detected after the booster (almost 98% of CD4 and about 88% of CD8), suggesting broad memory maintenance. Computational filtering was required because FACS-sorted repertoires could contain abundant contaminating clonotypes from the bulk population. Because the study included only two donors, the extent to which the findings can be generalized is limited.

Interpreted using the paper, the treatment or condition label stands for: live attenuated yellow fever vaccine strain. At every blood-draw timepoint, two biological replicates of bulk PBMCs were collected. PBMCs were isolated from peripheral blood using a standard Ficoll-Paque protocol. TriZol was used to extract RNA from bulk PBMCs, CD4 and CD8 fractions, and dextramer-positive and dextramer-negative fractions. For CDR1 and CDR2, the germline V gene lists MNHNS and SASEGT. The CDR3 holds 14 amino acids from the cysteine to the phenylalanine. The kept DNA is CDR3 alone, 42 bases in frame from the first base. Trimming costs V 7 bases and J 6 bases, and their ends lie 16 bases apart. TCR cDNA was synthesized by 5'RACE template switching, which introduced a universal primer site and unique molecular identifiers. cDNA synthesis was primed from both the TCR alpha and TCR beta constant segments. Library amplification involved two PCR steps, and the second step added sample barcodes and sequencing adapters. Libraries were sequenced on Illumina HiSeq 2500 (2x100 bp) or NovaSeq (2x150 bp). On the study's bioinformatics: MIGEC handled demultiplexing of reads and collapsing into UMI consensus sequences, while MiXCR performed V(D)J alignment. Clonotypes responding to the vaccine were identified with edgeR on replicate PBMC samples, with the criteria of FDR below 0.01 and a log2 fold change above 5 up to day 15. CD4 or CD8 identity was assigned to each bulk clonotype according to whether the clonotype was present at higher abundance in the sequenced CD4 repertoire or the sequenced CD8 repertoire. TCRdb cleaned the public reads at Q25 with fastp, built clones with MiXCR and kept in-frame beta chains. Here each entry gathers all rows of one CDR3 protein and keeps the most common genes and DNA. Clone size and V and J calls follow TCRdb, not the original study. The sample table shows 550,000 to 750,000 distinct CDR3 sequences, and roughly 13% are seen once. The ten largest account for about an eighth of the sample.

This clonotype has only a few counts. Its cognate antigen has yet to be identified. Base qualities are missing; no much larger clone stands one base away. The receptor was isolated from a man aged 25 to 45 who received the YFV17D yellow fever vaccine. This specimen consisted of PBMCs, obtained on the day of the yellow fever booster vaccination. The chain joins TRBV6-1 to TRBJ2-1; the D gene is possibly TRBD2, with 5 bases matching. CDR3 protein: CASTPLDEGNEQFF. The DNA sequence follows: TGTGCCAGCACCCCACTAGATGAGGGCAATGAGCAGTTCTTC.